These T cell receptor beta chains were read from a single sample in a study of blood T cell repertoires in COVID-19. The table came from immunoSEQ multiplex PCR; TCRdb's copy has only in-frame clones and leaves some out. This sample has about 170,000 clones, with roughly 84% found just once. Sequencing was carried out using peripheral blood. Receptors were obtained from a man aged 18 to 30 with active or convalescent COVID-19. Both conserved end residues are trimmed from each CDR3.

J | V | CDR3
TRBJ1-1 | TRBV18 | ASSPRVNTEAF
TRBJ1-1 | TRBV28 | ASSPGTGRTEAF
TRBJ2-1 | TRBV6-5 | ASRDDRASYNEQF
TRBJ1-1 | TRBV15 | ATTSEQGSETEAF
TRBJ1-3 | TRBV6-6 | ASSYVNRDGNTIY
TRBJ2-7 | TRBV2 | ASSERYALPEQY
TRBJ2-1 | TRBV7-7 | ASSLRLAGSYNEQF
TRBJ1-2 | TRBV4-2 | ASSHQREVNYGYT
TRBJ2-7 | TRBV14 | ASSPVGRGPTEQY
TRBJ2-7 | TRBV5-1 | ASRVRDRAYEQY
TRBJ2-5 | TRBV19 | ASSHQGGSGSLETQY
TRBJ1-2 | TRBV21-1 | ASSKVIGRQGRIRLGGYT
TRBJ1-4 | TRBV10-3 | AISQSPPEKLF
TRBJ1-3 | TRBV19 | ASSRGSSGNTIY
TRBJ2-3 | TRBV3-1/TRBV3-2 | ASSPLTSGGASTDTQY
TRBJ2-3 | TRBV30 | AWTEADTQY
TRBJ2-5 | TRBV5-1 | ASSRGTAQETQY
TRBJ2-1 | TRBV11-1 | ASSDGQLTNYNEQF
TRBJ2-1 | TRBV4-1 | ASSQAHSGGAKSYNEQF
TRBJ1-4 | TRBV5-1 | ASSNRGEKLF
TRBJ2-5 | TRBV6-5 | ASSYGLAGVETQY
TRBJ2-5 | TRBV28 | ASSFTSGSGETQY
TRBJ2-3 | TRBV6-5 | ASSSHSGGGTDTQY
TRBJ1-4 | TRBV5-1 | ASSLSSEVEKLF
TRBJ1-5 | TRBV19 | ASSSRDRGQAFNQPQH
TRBJ1-6 | TRBV6-5 | ASSSDRNSYNSPLH
TRBJ2-2 | TRBV6-5 | ASTLTGTNTGELF
TRBJ1-5 | TRBV6-5 | ASSPTGSNQPQH
TRBJ2-7 | TRBV24-1 | ATYREAIYEQY
TRBJ1-2 | TRBV2 | ASSRTGDTLDSYT
TRBJ2-2 | TRBV19 | ASSATWGGGSTGELF
TRBJ1-1 | TRBV6-2/TRBV6-3 | ASSPQGYTEAF
TRBJ2-3 | TRBV3-1/TRBV3-2 | ASSQRIASGGLGGDTQY
TRBJ2-7 | TRBV19 | ASSIEQGAAYEQY
TRBJ1-1 | TRBV6-5 | ASSYIRDEAF
TRBJ2-3 | TRBV2 | ATAPLAGGSTDTQY
TRBJ2-3 | TRBV5-1 | ASSQTSPGEADTQY
TRBJ2-1 | TRBV6-2/TRBV6-3 | ASSKSSGRALEQF
TRBJ2-5 | TRBV24-1 | ATSAGSGERASGEETQY
TRBJ1-2 | TRBV11-2 | ASSLWARDRVSNYGYT
TRBJ2-5 | TRBV20-1 | SGGVQETQY
TRBJ2-5 | TRBV5-1 | ASSFAGQEETQY
TRBJ2-7 | TRBV29-1 | SVEISRNPYEQY
TRBJ2-1 | TRBV18 | ASSTGVGNEQF
TRBJ1-6 | TRBV11-2 | ASSSQTLVPLH
TRBJ2-1 | TRBV7-9 | ASSLSTGGGINEQF
TRBJ1-3 | TRBV6-6 | ASRTASGNTIY
TRBJ2-1 | TRBV19 | ASSMMGARGNEQF
TRBJ1-1 | TRBV5-1 | ASSSLGQGAEAF
TRBJ1-3 | TRBV6-5 | ASSTATAGNTIY
TRBJ1-1 | TRBV2 | ASSPNGGQNTEAF
TRBJ1-4 | TRBV12-3/TRBV12-4 | ASSFHTNEKLF
TRBJ2-5 | TRBV15 | ATSRDQGEETQY
TRBJ1-1 | TRBV7-3 | ASSSLTGRGTEAF
TRBJ1-1 | TRBV7-9 | ASSLIGTGSTEAF
TRBJ2-2 | TRBV7-8 | ASSQRAHREGELF
TRBJ2-5 | TRBV15 | ATSRYRQGQETQY